This T cell receptor (beta chain) is drawn from a study of blood T cell repertoires in COVID-19. At the level of the study: Material from acute and convalescent COVID-19 was sourced from the United States, Italy and Spain. T cells, B-cell-depleted T cells, or PBMCs provided the cDNA or gDNA that served as material.

Authors' data handling: Estimates of nucleated cell counts were drawn from the amplification of reference gene primers. Profiling relied on immunoSEQ multiplex PCR, and the TCRdb table lists in-frame clones only, not all of them. D and trimming come from the DNA, and the V and J calls and clone size come from that table. This table holds some 120,000 clones, 85% found once. Germline CDR1 and CDR2: ENHRY and SYGVKD. The CDR3 length is 14 residues. Trimming took 6 bases from V and 0 from J, leaving 11 bases between them. The specimen was peripheral blood. The V gene is TRBV10-3, the J gene TRBJ1-2; tentative D call: TRBD1 (6 bases). This receptor was obtained from a woman at least 80 years old with acute or convalescent COVID-19. This CDR3 is CAISSGAPNYGYTF. CDR3 DNA sequence: TGTGCCATCAGCTCAGGGGCCCCTAACTATGGCTACACCTTC.